This is a list of T cell receptor beta chains from one sample in a study of beta chain features in type 1 diabetes. Method: immunoSEQ multiplex PCR; TCRdb's copy keeps in-frame clones and lacks some. The table has 60,000 or so clones, around 63% seen once. Material: Tregs from blood. These receptors all come from a woman aged 18-29 years in good health. Both conserved end residues are part of each CDR3. D genes are given only for firm matches. Clone size is stated in some rows and not others, as once, few, many or a class when expanded.

TRBV6-6,TRBJ2-1,few,NA,CASRYPGLGYEQFF,TGTGCCAGCAGATACCCGGGACTCGGGTATGAGCAGTTCTTC
TRBV10-2,TRBJ2-7,few,TRBD1,CASSGDRAAEQYF,TGCGCCAGCAGTGGCGACAGGGCCGCCGAGCAGTACTTC
TRBV7-2,TRBJ1-6,few,TRBD1,CASSTSPGQNSPLHF,TGTGCCAGCAGCACCTCACCGGGACAGAATTCACCCCTCCACTTT
TRBV5-1,TRBJ1-1,NA,NA,CASSLGGTAEAFF,TGCGCCAGCAGCTTGGGCGGGACCGCCGAAGCTTTCTTT
TRBV6-1,TRBJ2-5,NA,TRBD2,CASFSGGVLQETQYF,TGTGCCAGCTTCAGCGGGGGGGTTCTCCAAGAGACCCAGTACTTC
TRBV9,TRBJ2-5,NA,NA,CASSVVGSTETQYF,TGTGCCAGCAGCGTAGTGGGCTCGACGGAGACCCAGTACTTC
TRBV5-4,TRBJ2-7,NA,TRBD2,CASSPSGRSYEQYF,TGTGCCAGCAGCCCGAGCGGGAGGTCCTACGAGCAGTACTTC
TRBV20-1,TRBJ2-4,NA,NA,CSAPLGSIQYF,TGCAGTGCTCCTCTTGGGAGCATTCAGTACTTC
TRBV5-1,TRBJ2-5,few,TRBD2,CASSSPAGGGHQETQYF,TGCGCCAGCAGCTCTCCAGCGGGGGGGGGCCACCAAGAGACCCAGTACTTC
TRBV7-2,TRBJ1-3,few,TRBD1,CASSLDRGGNTIYF,TGTGCCAGCAGCTTAGACAGGGGTGGAAACACCATATATTTT
TRBV5-1,TRBJ1-1,NA,NA,CASREHRAEAFF,TGCGCCAGCAGAGAGCATCGGGCTGAAGCTTTCTTT
TRBV7-2,TRBJ1-4,NA,TRBD1,CASSLAGTGGEKLFF,TGTGCCAGCAGCTTAGCGGGGACAGGGGGTGAAAAACTGTTTTTT
TRBV9,TRBJ2-7,NA,TRBD2,CASSVGGGASSYEQYF,TGTGCCAGCAGCGTAGGGGGAGGGGCGAGCTCCTACGAGCAGTACTTC
TRBV9,TRBJ2-3,NA,NA,CASSVVVSTDTQYF,TGTGCCAGCAGCGTCGTAGTAAGCACAGATACGCAGTATTTT
TRBV7-3,TRBJ2-3,NA,TRBD2,CASSPRAGGTDTQYF,TGTGCCAGCTCCCCGAGGGCGGGGGGCACAGATACGCAGTATTTT
TRBV19,TRBJ2-1,once,NA,CASSIRNEQFF,TGTGCCAGTAGTATACGCAATGAGCAGTTCTTC
TRBV10-2,TRBJ2-1,NA,TRBD2,CASSGRGLAGGGGNEQFF,TGCGCCAGCAGTGGGAGGGGACTAGCGGGAGGGGGGGGCAATGAGCAGTTCTTC
TRBV7-2,TRBJ2-6,NA,TRBD1,CASSHRDRGSGANVLTF,TGTGCCAGCAGTCACCGGGACAGGGGGTCCGGGGCCAACGTCCTGACTTTC
TRBV7-2,TRBJ2-3,NA,NA,CASSLDQPGATDTQYF,TGTGCCAGCAGCTTAGATCAGCCAGGGGCCACAGATACGCAGTATTTT
TRBV6-1,TRBJ1-2,NA,NA,CASREGRFYGYTF,TGTGCCAGCAGGGAGGGACGGTTCTATGGCTACACCTTC
TRBV19,TRBJ2-7,NA,TRBD2,CASSKYSGGANEQYF,TGTGCCAGTAGTAAATATAGCGGGGGGGCCAACGAGCAGTACTTC
TRBV5-1,TRBJ2-1,NA,TRBD2,CASSIMGLAGLSSYNEQFF,TGCGCCAGCAGCATCATGGGACTAGCGGGCTTGAGCTCCTACAATGAGCAGTTCTTC
TRBV5-6,TRBJ2-7,NA,NA,CASSLGGGSYEQYF,TGTGCCAGCAGCTTGGGGGGGGGCAGCTACGAGCAGTACTTC
TRBV9,TRBJ2-3,once,TRBD2,CASSLRVIAGDTQYF,TGTGCCAGCAGCCTCCGAGTAATAGCGGGGGATACGCAGTATTTT
TRBV5-4,TRBJ2-5,NA,NA,CASSPQVQQETQYF,TGTGCCAGCAGCCCCCAAGTACAACAAGAGACCCAGTACTTC
TRBV7-8,TRBJ2-7,NA,TRBD1,CASSPDRVSEQYF,TGTGCCAGCAGCCCGGACAGGGTGAGCGAGCAGTACTTC
TRBV7-2,TRBJ2-7,few,NA,CASSSAGTFDYEQYF,TGTGCCAGCAGCTCGGCCGGGACTTTCGACTACGAGCAGTACTTC
TRBV5-1,TRBJ2-6,NA,NA,CASSLAQPSGANVLTF,TGCGCCAGCAGCTTGGCACAACCTTCTGGGGCCAACGTCCTGACTTTC
TRBV4-2,TRBJ2-1,NA,TRBD2,CASTSTAGVRAEQFF,TGTGCCAGCACCTCCACAGCGGGAGTACGAGCTGAGCAGTTCTTC
TRBV7-2,TRBJ1-3,NA,NA,CASSLGPQGTSGNTIYF,TGTGCCAGCAGCTTAGGACCTCAGGGGACCTCTGGAAACACCATATATTTT
TRBV7-9,TRBJ1-5,NA,NA,CASSMGHSQPQHF,TGTGCCAGCAGCATGGGACATTCTCAGCCCCAGCATTTT
TRBV5-1,TRBJ2-3,few,TRBD2,CASSLGLAGYADTQYF,TGCGCCAGCAGCTTGGGACTAGCGGGATACGCAGATACGCAGTATTTT
TRBV10-3,TRBJ2-7,NA,NA,CAIMPRDGGAEQYF,TGTGCCATCATGCCAAGGGACGGCGGGGCAGAGCAGTACTTC
TRBV7-2,TRBJ2-4,NA,NA,CASSSPTRGGIQYF,TGTGCCAGCAGCTCCCCAACTAGGGGGGGCATTCAGTACTTC
TRBV7-9,TRBJ2-1,few,TRBD2,CASSLALGLAGGEQFF,TGTGCCAGCAGCTTAGCCCTGGGACTAGCGGGAGGAGAGCAGTTCTTC
TRBV7-9,TRBJ1-2,NA,NA,CASSFPGDRYGYTF,TGTGCCAGCAGCTTCCCAGGGGATCGCTATGGCTACACCTTC
TRBV19,TRBJ2-1,NA,TRBD2,CASSRGWTSGYNEQFF,TGTGCCAGTAGTAGGGGATGGACTAGCGGTTACAATGAGCAGTTCTTC
TRBV2,TRBJ1-5,NA,TRBD1,CASSEPGQRANQPQHF,TGTGCCAGCAGTGAACCGGGACAGAGAGCCAATCAGCCCCAGCATTTT
TRBV7-2,TRBJ1-5,few,TRBD1,CASSLSRQGYQPQHF,TGTGCCAGCAGCTTAAGTCGACAGGGCTATCAGCCCCAGCATTTT
TRBV13,TRBJ2-1,few,TRBD1,CASSRGTGAYNEQFF,TGTGCCAGCAGCCGCGGGACAGGGGCCTACAATGAGCAGTTCTTC
TRBV7-2,TRBJ1-1,NA,NA,CASSLYSPGEAFF,TGTGCCAGCAGCCTCTATTCCCCGGGTGAAGCTTTCTTT
TRBV19,TRBJ1-5,NA,TRBD1,CASGGTGLQPQHF,TGTGCCAGTGGGGGGACAGGGCTTCAGCCCCAGCATTTT
TRBV10-3,TRBJ1-1,NA,TRBD1,CAIGDRDRGPTEAFF,TGTGCCATCGGCGACCGGGACAGGGGTCCCACTGAAGCTTTCTTT